This T cell receptor beta chain was sequenced in a study of control samples from healthy donors and cancer patients. V lost 2 bases, J lost 0 bases, and 10 bases stayed unmatched. The CDR3 spans 18 residues. Germline V gene lookup returns CDR1 LGHDT and CDR2 YNNKEL (reference sequence). Clones were read by immunoSEQ multiplex PCR, and TCRdb kept only the in-frame ones, dropping some. The repertoire holds about 410,000 clones, with 80% to 95% as singletons. The sample holds a few counts of this clone. The chain recombines TRBV3-1 (or the pseudogene TRBV3-2) with TRBJ2-1, with TRBD2 matching 7 bases. Material: PBMCs. This sequence was found in a man aged 40-49 years with head and neck cancer. This chain's CDR3 is CASSQLTAGGSSYNEQFF. The CDR3 DNA follows: TGTGCCAGCAGCCAACTAACCGCCGGGGGGAGCTCCTACAATGAGCAGTTCTTC.